This record concerns one T cell receptor beta chain sequence. The source of the sample is a study of blood T cell repertoires in COVID-19. Study as a whole: COVID-19 samples, acute and convalescent, were from the United States, Italy and Spain. In each case, the material was cDNA or gDNA derived from T cells, B-cell-depleted T cells, or PBMCs.

Study processing details: Amplifying reference gene primers gave estimates of nucleated cell counts. Clones were sequenced by immunoSEQ multiplex PCR, and TCRdb holds only the in-frame ones, with some missing. That table furnishes V, J and clone size, whereas the DNA furnished D and trimming. The sample holds about 21,000 clones, approximately 88% seen once. This CDR3 is 14 amino acids long. With 0 bases removed from V and 4 bases from J, the gap between germline ends came to 8 bases. In germline, CDR1 is SGDLS, CDR2 YYNGEE. The rearrangement uses TRBV9 and TRBJ1-5; D not certain. This sequence was found in a man of 80 years or more with active or convalescent COVID-19. Sequenced input: peripheral blood. CDR3 in amino acids: CASSVDGGNQPQHF. The CDR3 region has the DNA TGTGCCAGCAGCGTAGACGGAGGGAATCAGCCCCAGCATTTT.